The clone carrying this T cell receptor beta chain was detected a few times. Amplification yielded TCR beta CDR3 regions, with RNA transcripts as the source. A set of HTBI primers served as the primers for a first-round RT-PCR of the TCR CDR3. From the multiplex PCR reads, TCRdb called clonotypes with MiXCR, one entry per CDR3 protein. This table has more than 550,000 distinct CDR3 sequences, roughly a sixth appearing once. This sample stems from a study of T cells in Graves' hyperthyroidism and ophthalmopathy. J lost 9 bases, V lost 5 bases, and 11 bases had no gene match. CDR1 DFQATT and CDR2 SNEGSKA come from the germline V gene (reference sequence). The CDR3 has 15 residues.

V gene TRBV20-1 combines with J gene TRBJ1-6; 9 bases match TRBD1. The receptor was isolated from a woman aged 45 to 65 with Graves' hyperthyroidism that later progressed to Graves' ophthalmopathy. Sequencing was carried out using blood. The CDR3 loop reads CSAGRTGAGLSPLHF. Here the CDR3 DNA reads TGCAGTGCTGGAAGGACAGGGGCTGGACTTTCACCCCTCCACTTT.